The clone carrying this T cell receptor (beta chain) turned up a few times. This specimen belongs to a study of blood T cells in healthy people across ages. The CDR3 is made up of 20 amino acids. Combining a sample-barcoded 5' primer with a J-beta primer mix, a second PCR ran for roughly 7 to 11 cycles. TCRdb ran MiXCR on the 5' RACE reads and lists one entry per CDR3 protein. The sample yields 1.5 million to 2 million distinct CDR3 sequences, roughly 27% seen once. The chain combines TRBV21-1 with TRBJ2-1; no DNA check was done on the table's D call, TRBD2. TRBV21-1 is listed as a pseudogene. The sequence came from a woman aged 25 to 39 in good health. The specimen was blood. The CDR3 reads CASSARTSGAPPLSYNEQFF. CDR3 DNA: TGTGCCAGCAGCGCCCGGACTAGCGGGGCGCCACCCCTCTCCTACAATGAGCAGTTCTTC.